The 31 T cell receptor beta chains in this list originate from one sample, sequenced in a study of CD8 T cells in ankylosing spondylitis. A single record per CDR3 protein comes from TCRdb applying MiXCR to the 5' RACE reads. The table lists some 120,000 distinct CDR3 sequences, around 13% of them singletons. The sample consisted of blood, either unsorted or a sorted T cell fraction (not recorded which). The receptors shown here come from a female donor with ankylosing spondylitis or in good health (not recorded which).

This clonotype was seen ten or more times. V and J are TRBV29-1 and TRBJ2-7; 7 nucleotides line up with TRBD2. Germline CDR1 and CDR2: SQVTM and ANQGSEA. This CDR3 region has 13 residues. Trimming took 5 bases from V and 3 from J; bases not matched to a gene: 7. The chain's CDR3 is CSVSGGNDYEQYF. The CDR3, as DNA: TGCAGCGTTTCGGGGGGAAACGACTACGAGCAGTACTTC.

This clonotype was detected only a few times. The chain carries TRBV2 and TRBJ1-3; no reliable D call. In germline, CDR1 is SNHLY, CDR2 FYNNEI. The CDR3 extends over 13 amino acids. V shed 11 bases and J shed 4 bases, with 15 bases lying between them. CDR3 sequence (DNA): TGTGCCGGAGGCAGGTCCGGGGGAAACACCATATATTTT. Amino acid sequence: CAGGRSGGNTIYF.

This clonotype was seen a handful of times. The chain couples TRBV12-2 to TRBJ2-1; whether TRBD1, the table's D call, matches the DNA was not checked. TRBV12-2 counts as a pseudogene. This CDR3 region has 15 residues. The CDR3 sequence: CASPGCGVSYNEQFF. In nucleotides, the CDR3 is TGTGCAAGTCCCGGGTGTGGGGTTAGCTACAATGAGCAGTTCTTC.

There are a few counts of this clonotype. The chain recombines TRBV5-1 with TRBJ2-2; unclear D gene. The CDR3 has 13 amino acids. V shed 3 bases and J shed 3 bases, with 6 bases lying between them. Germline CDR1 reads SGHRS; CDR2 reads YFSETQ. For the CDR3, the DNA is TGCGCCAGCAGCTATCCGGACACCGGGGAGCTGTTTTTT. Translating it yields CASSYPDTGELFF. Full variable domain (rest looked up from reference TRBV5-1 and TRBJ2-2): KAGVTQTPRYLIKTRGQQVTLSCSPISGHRSVSWYQQTPGQGLQFLFEYFSETQRNKGNFPGRFSGRQFSNSRSEMNVSTLELGDSALYLCASSYPDTGELFFGEGSRLTVL.

The rearrangement links TRBV11-2 to TRBJ2-7; D is possibly TRBD1 or TRBD2 (5 bases each). From germline, CDR1 is SGHAT and CDR2 FQNNGV. This CDR3 comprises 14 residues. Trimming removed 1 base at V and 3 bases at J, with 10 bases between. The CDR3 coding sequence is TGTGCCAGCAGCTTAGGGGACGGTGACTACGAGCAGTACTTC. The encoded protein is CASSLGDGDYEQYF.

The V call is TRBV4-2, the J call TRBJ2-3, with a possible D match to TRBD2 (6 bases). With 3 bases removed from V and 0 bases from J, the gap between germline ends came to 10 bases. Germline V gives CDR1 LGHNA, CDR2 YNFKEQ. The CDR3 consists of 15 residues. The CDR3 reads CASSQSGTSTDTQYF. The CDR3 nucleotides read TGTGCCAGCAGCCAGTCCGGGACTAGCACAGATACGCAGTATTTT.

The V and J genes are TRBV6-2 or TRBV6-3 and TRBJ2-1; TRBD2 might be the D (6 bases). The germline V gene encodes CDR1 MNHEY and CDR2 SVGEGT. V was trimmed by 5 bases and J by 8 bases, leaving 13 bases between them. This CDR3 comprises 13 residues. The CDR3 DNA reads TGTGCCAGCAGTCCCTCCGGGAGAGATGAGCAGTTCTTC. This translates into CASSPSGRDEQFF.

Ten or more counts support this clonotype. This rearrangement joins TRBV10-3 to TRBJ2-3, with D unresolved. Trimming removed 6 bases from V and 0 bases from J, with 7 bases in between. The CDR3 has 13 amino acids. Germline values: CDR1 ENHRY, CDR2 SYGVKD. The CDR3 region has the DNA TGTGCCATCAGGATAGAAAGCACAGATACGCAGTATTTT. This codes for CAIRIESTDTQYF.

Ten or more counts support this clonotype. This chain connects TRBV11-2 to TRBJ1-6; no firm D call. The CDR3 has 13 amino acids. V dropped 4 bases and J dropped 10 bases, with 11 bases sitting between them. CDR1 is SGHAT, CDR2 FQNNGV, per germline. CDR3 region: CASSSNMGSPLHF. The DNA of the CDR3 is TGTGCCAGCAGCTCCAACATGGGATCACCCCTCCACTTT.

This clonotype was counted many times. The chain is built from TRBV6-5 and TRBJ2-7; TRBD2 matches at 15 bases. V shed 2 bases, J shed 2 bases, and the junction held 7 bases outside the gene matches. The germline V gene has CDR1 MNHEY and CDR2 SVGAGI. This CDR3 has 18 residues. The CDR3 is CASSYRTGLAGGPYEQYF. The CDR3 DNA follows: TGTGCCAGCAGTTACCGAACCGGACTAGCGGGGGGGCCCTACGAGCAGTACTTC.

The J gene is TRBJ2-1, the V gene TRBV16; a weak D match, TRBD1 (5 bases). The germline V and J ends were trimmed by 1 base and 6 bases, with 13 bases remaining between them. Germline CDR1 and CDR2: KGHSY and FQNENV. This CDR3 comprises 15 residues. DNA of the CDR3: TGTGCCAGCAGCCAATTGGCACAGGATGGCAATGAGCAGTTCTTC. This translates into CASSQLAQDGNEQFF.

V gene TRBV6-5 combines with J gene TRBJ2-5, with 8 bases identical to TRBD2. The V segment lost 8 bases and the J segment 2 bases; nucleotides outside the gene matches: 7. From germline, CDR1 is MNHEY and CDR2 SVGAGI. This CDR3 has 14 amino acids. Here the CDR3 reads CASRGLGFQETQYF. CDR3 in DNA: TGTGCCAGCCGGGGACTAGGGTTTCAAGAGACCCAGTACTTC.

This clonotype has a handful of counts. V is TRBV7-8 and J is TRBJ2-2; maybe TRBD1 (5 bases). With 4 bases removed from V and 0 bases from J, the gap between germline ends came to 12 bases. Germline assignment: CDR1 SGHVS and CDR2 FQNEAQ. The CDR3 consists of 16 residues. The CDR3 spells CASSSPGITNTGELFF. The DNA for the CDR3 is TGTGCCAGCAGCTCCCCAGGGATAACGAACACCGGGGAGCTGTTTTTT.

This clonotype was seen ten or more times. The genes are TRBV12-3 or TRBV12-4 and TRBJ2-1; perhaps TRBD1 as D (6 bases). The CDR3 totals 13 residues. The V and J ends lost 5 bases and 4 bases respectively, with 9 bases between them. The CDR3 DNA reads TGTGCCAGCAGTCAAGGACAGTACAATGAGCAGTTCTTC. Protein product: CASSQGQYNEQFF.

The chain carries TRBV28 and TRBJ2-1; D not resolved. The CDR3 is made up of 13 amino acids. The germline V gene encodes CDR1 MDHEN and CDR2 SYDVKM. Trimming stripped 4 bases from V and 9 bases from J, with 13 bases between. The DNA of the CDR3 is TGTGCCAGCAGTTCCCCTTTTATTACTGAGCAGTTCTTC. It translates to CASSSPFITEQFF.

The CDR3 coding sequence is TGCAGTGCTAGAGCGGTTCTTCAGCCTGAAGCTTTCTTT. It encodes CSARAVLQPEAFF. The gene calls are TRBV20-1 and TRBJ1-1; D gene uncertain. The CDR3 has 13 amino acids. Trimming took 1 base from V and 6 from J, leaving 12 bases between them. Looked up from germline, CDR1 is DFQATT and CDR2 is SNEGSKA (reference sequence).

This clonotype was seen ten or more times. The J gene is TRBJ2-1, the V gene TRBV29-1; 9 nucleotides agree with TRBD2. Germline assignment: CDR1 SQVTM and CDR2 ANQGSEA. The V gene end was trimmed by 1 base and the J gene end by 8 bases; junction bases not matched to a gene: 9. This CDR3 has 15 residues. Here the CDR3 DNA reads TGCAGCGTTGAAGCAGCGGGAGGTCTTAACGATGAGCAGTTCTTC. Its translation: CSVEAAGGLNDEQFF.

The chain combines TRBV7-2 with TRBJ2-3; D is possibly TRBD1 (6 bases). V was shortened by 4 bases and J by 3 bases, with 11 bases between the two germline ends. In germline, CDR1 is SGHTA, CDR2 FQGNSA. The CDR3 contains 14 residues. CDR3 region: CASSSQGQTDTQYF. CDR3 sequence (DNA): TGTGCCAGCAGCTCGCAGGGGCAGACAGATACGCAGTATTTT.

Points on this clonotype: Since a much larger clone is just one base distant, this may be a read error. For the CDR3, the DNA is TGCGCCAGCAGCGATGGGGCGGAGAACACTGAAGCTTTCTTT. It codes for CASSDGAENTEAFF. V usage is TRBV5-1 and J usage is TRBJ1-1; D may be TRBD1 (5 bases). The CDR3 totals 14 residues. Trimming took 4 bases from V and 1 from J, leaving 11 bases between them. Per the germline V gene, CDR1 is SGHRS and CDR2 is YFSETQ.

At least ten counts were recorded for this clonotype. J is TRBJ2-7 and V is TRBV20-1, with 9 bases aligning to TRBD1. The V and J ends lost 6 bases and 2 bases, in that order; junction bases with no gene match: 5. The CDR3 spans 13 residues. From germline, CDR1 is DFQATT and CDR2 SNEGSKA (reference sequence). DNA for the CDR3: TGCAGTGCAGAGGGACAGGGACCCTACGAGCAGTACTTC. This codes for CSAEGQGPYEQYF.

The V gene is TRBV18, the J gene TRBJ2-7; 11 bases line up with TRBD2. This CDR3 is 15 amino acids long. Germline V gene sequence: CDR1 KGHSH, CDR2 LQKENI. The J segment lost 2 bases and the V segment lost 3 bases, leaving 3 bases of the junction unmatched. The CDR3: CASSPDSGGAYEQYF. DNA for the CDR3: TGTGCCAGCTCACCTGATAGCGGGGGGGCCTACGAGCAGTACTTC.

This clonotype was seen a handful of times. The chain couples TRBV5-1 to TRBJ2-3; unclear D gene. The CDR3 totals 13 residues. From germline, CDR1 is SGHRS and CDR2 YFSETQ. V was clipped by 4 bases and J by 0 bases, with 6 bases between them. The CDR3 DNA is TGCGCCAGCAGCGCTCCTAGCACAGATACGCAGTATTTT. It encodes CASSAPSTDTQYF.

This clonotype was counted many times. The chain is built from TRBV10-3 and TRBJ2-1; the match to TRBD2 covers 9 bases. This CDR3 has 17 residues. The trim removed 2 bases at V and 5 bases at J, leaving 10 bases unmatched. Per germline, CDR1 ENHRY and CDR2 SYGVKD. CDR3 sequence (DNA): TGTGCCATCAGTGAGAAACCGGCGGGACTAGCAAACAATGAGCAGTTCTTC. Amino acids: CAISEKPAGLANNEQFF.

The V call is TRBV28, the J call TRBJ1-3; D is unclear. CDR1 MDHEN and CDR2 SYDVKM come from the germline V gene. V was trimmed by 7 bases and J by 0 bases, leaving 10 bases between them. The length of the CDR3 is 14 residues. The CDR3 spells CASNPPSSGNTIYF. The CDR3, as DNA: TGTGCCAGCAACCCTCCGAGCTCTGGAAACACCATATATTTT.

A note on this clonotype: This clone may be a read error of a much larger clone one base away. The chain employs TRBV14 and TRBJ2-1; possibly TRBD1 or TRBD2 for D (5 bases each). The V end was cut by 2 bases, the J end by 0 bases, with 20 bases between. Germline CDR1 SGHDN, CDR2 FVKESK. CDR3 length equals 19 residues. CDR3 bases: TGTGCCAGCAGCCAACGGACTGGCGGAACAAGGGGCTCCTACAATGAGCAGTTCTTC. Residues: CASSQRTGGTRGSYNEQFF.

This clonotype was counted ten times or more. The DNA for the CDR3 is TGCGCCAGCAGCGAAATAGGGGAGAACACTGAAGCTTTCTTT. Its protein is CASSEIGENTEAFF. The genes are TRBV5-1 and TRBJ1-1, with TRBD1 as a possible D gene (5 bases). The germline CDR1 and CDR2 sequences are SGHRS and YFSETQ. The V and J ends lost 4 bases and 1 base respectively, with 11 bases between them. The CDR3 runs 14 residues.

This clonotype was found a few times. The chain has TRBV28 and TRBJ2-3, with 8 bases that match TRBD1. Per the germline V gene, CDR1 is MDHEN and CDR2 is SYDVKM. Unmatched junction bases numbered 12, after V lost 4 bases and J lost 3 bases. This CDR3 is 17 amino acids long. CDR3 DNA sequence: TGTGCCAGCAGTTGGACAGGGAAGGCGGTGAAGACAGATACGCAGTATTTT. This codes for CASSWTGKAVKTDTQYF.

Many counts were recorded for this clonotype. The chain joins TRBV10-3 to TRBJ2-2; 7 nucleotides agree with TRBD2. The CDR3 has 15 residues. CDR1 and CDR2 (germline): ENHRY, SYGVKD. V lost 5 bases to trimming and J lost 2 bases; unmatched junction nucleotides: 5. CDR3 sequence reads: CAISLGLGNTGELFF. In DNA, the CDR3 is TGTGCCATCAGTCTTGGACTAGGCAACACCGGGGAGCTGTTTTTT.

V usage is TRBV15 and J usage is TRBJ1-1; D is ambiguous. V lost 0 bases and J 5 bases, leaving 4 bases between the germline ends. The CDR3 contains 12 residues. CDR1 LNHNV and CDR2 YYDKDF come from the germline V gene (reference sequence). The CDR3, as DNA: TGTGCCACCAGCAGAGACCAGACTGAAGCTTTCTTT. It codes for CATSRDQTEAFF. The variable domain in full, completed from reference TRBV15 and TRBJ1-1, reads DAMVIQNPRYQVTQFGKPVTLSCSQTLNHNVMYWYQQKSSQAPKLLFHYYDKDFNNEADTPDNFQSRRPNTSFCFLDIRSPGLGDTAMYLCATSRDQTEAFFGQGTRLTVV.

This clonotype was observed at least ten times. The chain recombines TRBV29-1 with TRBJ1-4, with D perhaps matching TRBD1 (6 bases). The ends were cut back, 6 bases at V and 6 bases at J, with 11 bases in the middle. Germline CDR1 reads SQVTM; CDR2 reads ANQGSEA. CDR3 length equals 12 residues. The CDR3 nucleotides are TGCAGCGTCCGGACAGCCGATGAAAAACTGTTTTTT. Protein: CSVRTADEKLFF.

This clonotype came up a few times. This rearrangement joins TRBV7-2 to TRBJ2-7; D uncertain. Trimming removed 5 bases at V and 0 bases at J, with 11 bases between. The CDR3 extends over 14 amino acids. Germline lookup yields CDR1 SGHTA and CDR2 FQGNSA. The CDR3 spells CASSPTHSSYEQYF. The CDR3 bases are TGTGCCAGCAGCCCAACGCACAGCTCCTACGAGCAGTACTTC.